The text below deals with one T cell receptor (beta chain). No antigen is known for it. Clones were sequenced by immunoSEQ multiplex PCR, and TCRdb holds only the in-frame ones, with some missing. This sample carries around 4,600 clones, around 80% of them seen once, and the ten largest clones take around 8%. This sample stems from a study of STAT5B mutations in CD4+ large granular lymphocyte leukemia. Looking at the study overall: When available, cryopreserved cells underwent CD8+ depletion before CD4+ selection.

The V gene's germline CDR1 is LNHNV and CDR2 YYDKDF (reference sequence). CDR3 length: 17 residues. Germline trimming cut 6 bases from V and 5 bases from J; bases unmatched to any gene: 11. Patients had CD4+ T-LGLL, from Padova, Helsinki and Shinshu. Study-level results: The clonality comparison with controls used just 6 CD4-sorted patient samples.

The sample taken for sequencing was PBMCs. The rearrangement uses TRBV15 and TRBJ2-2; 11 positions agree with TRBD1. The sequence was collected from a man in his 70s with CD4+ T-cell large granular lymphocyte leukemia. CDR3 bases: TGTGCCACCAGACCCGGACAGGGGGCTTCTTTTACCGGGGAGCTGTTTTTT. It translates to CATRPGQGASFTGELFF.